These 13 T cell receptor beta chains share one sample of origin, sequenced in a study of cytomegalovirus exposure and HLA in healthy donors. Use of 60 Vbeta and 13 Jbeta primers characterized the PCR. Repertoires were generated with immunoSEQ multiplex PCR, while TCRdb's copy carries only in-frame clones and drops some. The sample consists of fewer than 200,000 clones, approximately 80% of them appearing once. Input material: PBMCs. These receptors were taken from a man aged 25 to 45 in good health and CMV-seronegative.

The chain's CDR3 is CASSPGTGGPNTEAFF. The CDR3 nucleotides are TGTGCCAGCAGCCCAGGGACAGGGGGTCCGAACACTGAAGCTTTCTTT. The chain uses TRBV7-3 and TRBJ1-1, with 11 bases aligning to TRBD1. V dropped 5 bases and J dropped 1; count of bases not matched to a gene: 6. The CDR3 sequence is 16 residues long. In germline, CDR1 is SGHTA, CDR2 FQGTGA.

This clone showed up just once. The chain combines TRBV13 with TRBJ2-1; perhaps TRBD2 as D (6 bases). This CDR3 region has 12 residues. CDR1 and CDR2 from the germline V gene are PRHDT and FYEKMQ (reference sequence). The V and J ends lost 6 bases and 7 bases respectively, with 10 bases between them. In nucleotides, the CDR3 is TGTGCCAGCAGTATTGCGGGGAATGAGCAGTTCTTC. This sequence encodes CASSIAGNEQFF.

DNA of the CDR3: TGTGCCAGCAGGGAAAGGACTAGCGGGGCTCACGAGCAGTACTTC. Translation: CASRERTSGAHEQYF. This chain links TRBV2 with TRBJ2-7; 12 nucleotides agree with TRBD2. The CDR3 has 15 residues. CDR1 and CDR2 (germline): SNHLY, FYNNEI. After removal of 6 bases from V and 5 bases from J, the junction contained 8 bases not matched to a gene.

This chain links TRBV4-3 with TRBJ2-7; D is perhaps TRBD2 (6 bases). The CDR3 totals 14 residues. The V gene's germline CDR1 is LGHNA and CDR2 YSLEER. Trimming removed 4 bases from V and 0 bases from J, with 10 bases in between. The CDR3 reads CASSRDGSSYEQYF. In nucleotides, the CDR3 is TGCGCCAGCAGCCGGGACGGGAGCTCCTACGAGCAGTACTTC.

The chain combines TRBV7-9 with TRBJ1-1, with TRBD1 as a possible D gene (6 bases). CDR1 is SEHNR, CDR2 FQNEAQ, per germline (reference sequence). V was clipped by 7 bases and J by 1 base, with 19 bases between them. The CDR3 extends over 16 amino acids. In nucleotides, the CDR3 is TGTGCCAGCACCCCTAGCGAGGGGGGGCAGAACACTGAAGCTTTCTTT. This codes for CASTPSEGGQNTEAFF.

The rearrangement links TRBV2 to TRBJ2-5, with 7 bases aligning to TRBD2. This CDR3 is built from 13 residues. Germline CDR1 SNHLY, CDR2 FYNNEI. V trimming: 7 bases; J trimming: 5 bases; junction bases outside the gene matches: 7. The CDR3 loop reads CASIIRAGETQYF. DNA for the CDR3: TGTGCCAGCATTATCCGAGCGGGGGAGACCCAGTACTTC.

The sample holds a few counts of this clone. This sequence joins TRBV28 and TRBJ2-3; the match to TRBD1 covers 11 bases. CDR3 size: 16 residues. Per germline, CDR1 MDHEN and CDR2 SYDVKM. V was pared by 5 bases and J by 4 bases, with 8 bases of the junction left unmatched. Written as DNA, the CDR3 is TGTGCCAGCAGTACCCTCGGACAGGGGGCCCCAGATACGCAGTATTTT. Amino acids: CASSTLGQGAPDTQYF. Full variable domain (missing parts from reference TRBV28 and TRBJ2-3): DVKVTQSSRYLVKRTGEKVFLECVQDMDHENMFWYRQDPGLGLRLIYFSYDVKMKEKGDIPEGYSVSREKKERFSLILESASTNQTSMYLCASSTLGQGAPDTQYFGPGTRLTVL.

This clone showed up just a few times. CDR3 DNA sequence: TGTGCCAGCAGCCAAACCGGGACTAGCGGGAGTGACTGGGAGAATGAGCAGTTCTTC. Amino acid sequence: CASSQTGTSGSDWENEQFF. The chain couples TRBV5-6 to TRBJ2-1, with 14 nucleotides matching TRBD2. CDR1 SGHDT and CDR2 YYEEEE come from the germline V gene. There are 19 residues in the CDR3. The V and J ends lost 4 bases and 7 bases, in that order; junction bases with no gene match: 16.

The chain is built from TRBV29-1 and TRBJ2-1; D is possibly TRBD1 (6 bases). With 6 bases removed from V and 9 bases from J, the gap between germline ends came to 21 bases. The CDR3 runs to 14 residues. Germline CDR1 reads SQVTM; CDR2 reads ANQGSEA. The CDR3 protein is CSVNRASSFPEQFF. CDR3 in DNA: TGCAGCGTGAACAGGGCTAGCTCCTTCCCTGAGCAGTTCTTC.

V gene TRBV5-1 combines with J gene TRBJ2-5; 9 bases are a match to TRBD2. Germline V gives CDR1 SGHRS, CDR2 YFSETQ. After removal of 2 bases from V and 1 base from J, the junction contained 3 bases not matched to a gene. The CDR3 sequence is 15 residues long. The DNA of the CDR3 is TGCGCCAGCAGCTTTAGCGGGGGAGTCCAAGAGACCCAGTACTTC. This translates into CASSFSGGVQETQYF.

On this clone: This same CDR3 is encoded by further DNA sequences in the sample. The chain links TRBV11-3 to TRBJ1-1; maybe TRBD1 (5 bases). CDR1 is SGHNT, CDR2 YENEEA, per germline. V lost 4 bases to trimming and J lost 1 base, with 7 bases between them. The CDR3 consists of 13 residues. The CDR3 bases are TGTGCCAGCAGCTCCCAGGGGAACACTGAAGCTTTCTTT. It codes for CASSSQGNTEAFF. The full variable domain, rest sourced from reference TRBV11-3 and TRBJ1-1, is EAGVVQSPRYKIIEKKQPVAFWCNPISGHNTLYWYLQNLGQGPELLIRYENEEAVDDSQLPKDRFSAERLKGVDSTLKIQPAELGDSAVYLCASSSQGNTEAFFGQGTRLTVV.

The chain links TRBV7-2 to TRBJ2-7, with TRBD2 matching over 10 bases. V lost 5 bases and J lost 4; bases outside the gene matches: 5. The CDR3 totals 14 residues. Germline V gene sequence: CDR1 SGHTA, CDR2 FQGNSA. CDR3 protein: CASSPRTSGYEQYF. Written as DNA, the CDR3 is TGTGCCAGCAGCCCCCGGACTAGCGGATACGAGCAGTACTTC.

V is TRBV7-9 and J is TRBJ2-1; the D gene is possibly TRBD1 (6 bases). This CDR3 spans 13 amino acids. The germline V and J ends were trimmed by 7 bases and 5 bases, with 12 bases remaining between them. Germline V gene data show CDR1 as SEHNR and CDR2 as FQNEAQ (reference sequence). DNA of the CDR3: TGTGCCAGCATAAAACAGGGAAACAATGAGCAGTTCTTC. Translated, it gives CASIKQGNNEQFF.